Listed below are T cell receptor beta chains from one sample, sequenced in a study of blood T cell repertoires in COVID-19. The data were produced by immunoSEQ multiplex PCR, yet TCRdb's version contains in-frame clones alone and is incomplete. The sample has 20,000 to 25,000 clones; approximately 91% are singletons. Sequenced material: peripheral blood. All receptors derive from a woman in her sixties or seventies with active COVID-19. The CDR3 runs from the conserved cysteine through the conserved F or W. D genes are given only for firm matches. Rows give clone size only sometimes, using once, few, many, or a class for an expanded clone.

TRBV7-9,.,.,TRBJ2-5,TGTGCCAGCAGCCTAGTAGCGGAGACCCAGTACTTC,CASSLVAETQYF
TRBV5-1,TRBD2,.,TRBJ2-5,TGCGCCAGCAGCAGGGTTAGCGGGGGCCAAGAGACCCAGTACTTC,CASSRVSGGQETQYF
TRBV9,TRBD1,.,TRBJ2-7,TGTGCCAGCAGCGAACCCGGGACAGTCTACGAGCAGTACTTC,CASSEPGTVYEQYF
TRBV3-1/TRBV3-2,.,.,TRBJ2-7,TGTGCCAGCAGCGCAAGCAACTACGAGCAGTACTTC,CASSASNYEQYF
TRBV6-5,.,.,TRBJ1-2,TGTGCCAGCAGCCCCGGGACAACTGATGGCTACACCTTC,CASSPGTTDGYTF
TRBV6-5,.,.,TRBJ2-7,TGTGCCAGCAGATCAGGGGCATACGAGCAGTACTTC,CASRSGAYEQYF
TRBV28,TRBD1,.,TRBJ1-5,TGTGCCAGCAGCAATCACCAGGGGGCGAATCAGCCCCAGCATTTT,CASSNHQGANQPQHF
TRBV28,.,.,TRBJ1-5,TGTGCCAGCAGTCCTCAAGGTCAGGGGTTAAGCCAGCCCCAGCATTTT,CASSPQGQGLSQPQHF
TRBV6-1,TRBD2,few,TRBJ2-7,TGTGCCAGCAGTGATTGGGGCGGGAGATCTTACGAGCAGTACTTC,CASSDWGGRSYEQYF
TRBV9,TRBD1,.,TRBJ2-1,TGTGCCAGCAGCGCGACAGGGACCCCCTCGGTCAATGAGCAGTTCTTC,CASSATGTPSVNEQFF
TRBV7-9,.,.,TRBJ2-7,TGTGCCAGCAGCTCCGGACTACCATACGAGCAGTACTTC,CASSSGLPYEQYF
TRBV7-2,.,.,TRBJ2-1,TGTGCCAGCAGCTTAGGGAGCGGCTCGTCCTACAATGAGCAGTTCTTC,CASSLGSGSSYNEQFF
TRBV5-1,.,.,TRBJ1-4,TGCGCCAGCAGCCTGGAGGGGAGGGATGAAAAACTGTTTTTT,CASSLEGRDEKLFF
TRBV7-3,.,.,TRBJ1-1,TGTGCCAGCAGCGCCGGGGTGGGCACTGAAGCTTTCTTT,CASSAGVGTEAFF
TRBV11-2,.,.,TRBJ2-3,TGTGCCAGCAGCTTAGTGACCGGGAACGGAGATACGCAGTATTTT,CASSLVTGNGDTQYF
TRBV18,TRBD1,.,TRBJ1-5,TGTGCCAGCTCCCCGGCGGGTTCTATAGGGGGCTACTTTGCTCAGCCCCAGCATTTT,CASSPAGSIGGYFAQPQHF
TRBV19,TRBD2,.,TRBJ2-7,TGTGCCAGTAGTATAGGACTAGCGGGGTGGGAGCAGTACTTC,CASSIGLAGWEQYF
TRBV28,.,.,TRBJ2-7,TGTGCCAGCAGTTTGTTCGGGGATCGGCGGGATTACGAGCAGTACTTC,CASSLFGDRRDYEQYF
TRBV24-1,.,.,TRBJ2-3,TGTGCCACCAGTGATCCCCGGTCCCGTGCAGATACGCAGTATTTT,CATSDPRSRADTQYF
TRBV28,.,.,TRBJ2-7,TGTGCCAGCACACTCGGACAGATCACCTACGAGCAGTACTTC,CASTLGQITYEQYF
TRBV7-2,TRBD1,.,TRBJ2-7,TGTGCCAGCAGCTTAGCGGGACAGCCGACCTACGAGCAGTACTTC,CASSLAGQPTYEQYF
TRBV7-2,.,once,TRBJ2-3,TGTGCCAGCAGCTTAGGGACTTTCGGGGGAAATACGCAGTATTTT,CASSLGTFGGNTQYF
TRBV5-1,TRBD2,.,TRBJ2-2,TGCGCCAGCAGCTTGGAATCTAGCGGGAACACCGGGGAGCTGTTTTTT,CASSLESSGNTGELFF
TRBV4-1,TRBD1,.,TRBJ2-7,TGCGCCAGCAGCCACGGACCAGCGGACAGGGGCCCCTACGAGCAGTACTTC,CASSHGPADRGPYEQYF
TRBV24-1,.,once,TRBJ1-1,TGTGCCACCAGTGAAGCCATGAACACTGAAGCTTTCTTT,CATSEAMNTEAFF
TRBV4-2,.,.,TRBJ2-1,TGTGCCAGCAGCCGGACTCCAGATTACTACAATGAGCAGTTCTTC,CASSRTPDYYNEQFF
TRBV5-6,.,.,TRBJ1-5,TGTGCCAGCAGCTTGGGGCAGATCCATCAGCCCCAGCATTTT,CASSLGQIHQPQHF
TRBV6-2/TRBV6-3,TRBD1,.,TRBJ1-2,TGTGCCAGCAGTCTTGGACAGGGCAGAGCTAACTATGGCTACACCTTC,CASSLGQGRANYGYTF
TRBV27,TRBD1,.,TRBJ2-2,TGTGCCAGCAGCCCAGGGACAGGGGTCACCGGGGAGCTGTTTTTT,CASSPGTGVTGELFF
TRBV7-8,.,.,TRBJ1-1,TGTGCCAGCAGACCCATTGGGGCAGTGGGGAACACTGAAGCTTTCTTT,CASRPIGAVGNTEAFF
TRBV4-2,.,.,TRBJ1-1,TGTGCCAGCAGCCAGGTGGCCCTGAACACTGAAGCTTTCTTT,CASSQVALNTEAFF
TRBV5-4,.,few,TRBJ2-2,TGTGCCAGCAGCTTGTACAGGGTTCGCACCGGGGAGCTGTTTTTT,CASSLYRVRTGELFF
TRBV12-3/TRBV12-4,.,medium-sized,TRBJ2-2,TGTGCCAGCAGTTTCTTCCCCGGGGAGCTGTTTTTT,CASSFFPGELFF
TRBV4-1,TRBD2,.,TRBJ2-5,TGCGCCAGCAGCCTCAAACTAGCGGGGCAGCAGGAGACCCAGTACTTC,CASSLKLAGQQETQYF
TRBV9,TRBD2,.,TRBJ2-5,TGTGCCAGCAGCGCCCGACTAGCGGGGGGGCCGGAGACCCAGTACTTC,CASSARLAGGPETQYF
TRBV2,.,.,TRBJ2-1,TGTGCCAGCAGTGACAGGGGTGGCAATGAGCAGTTCTTC,CASSDRGGNEQFF
TRBV3-1/TRBV3-2,.,.,TRBJ2-7,TGTGCCAGCAGCCACAGGGGCCGAACACTTAAAGGGAACGAGCAGTACTTC,CASSHRGRTLKGNEQYF
TRBV4-2,.,few,TRBJ1-1,TGTGCCAGCAGCCAAGATCTCCTCCCGGACACTGAAGCTTTCTTT,CASSQDLLPDTEAFF
TRBV7-9,TRBD2,.,TRBJ2-2,TGTGCCAGCAGCTCCTTACTAGCGGGAGGCACCGGGGAGCTGTTTTTT,CASSSLLAGGTGELFF
TRBV7-2,.,.,TRBJ2-5,TGTGCCAGCAGCTCCCGCAGAACGCAAGAGACCCAGTACTTC,CASSSRRTQETQYF
TRBV6-5,.,.,TRBJ2-1,TGTGCCGGCTCCACGGGTCCCTCTCGATACAATGAGCAGTTCTTC,CAGSTGPSRYNEQFF
TRBV5-6,TRBD2,once,TRBJ2-7,TGTGCCAGCAGCTTTGGTGGGGGGGTTGGCGAGCAGTACTTC,CASSFGGGVGEQYF
TRBV3-1/TRBV3-2,.,.,TRBJ1-1,TGTGCCAGCAGCCGCTCGGACAGCTTGAACACTGAAGCTTTCTTT,CASSRSDSLNTEAFF
TRBV9,TRBD2,once,TRBJ2-3,TGTGCCAGCAGCCCTTCTAGCGGGGGGTATTGGGATACGCAGTATTTT,CASSPSSGGYWDTQYF
TRBV27,.,.,TRBJ2-7,TGTGCCAGCAGCCCCGGACTCACTGCAGCCCTCTACGAGCAGTACTTC,CASSPGLTAALYEQYF
TRBV3-1/TRBV3-2,TRBD1,.,TRBJ1-1,TGTGCCAGCAGCCAAACAGGGGGCGCAACTGAAGCTTTCTTT,CASSQTGGATEAFF
TRBV5-1,.,.,TRBJ2-5,TGCGCCAGCAGGCCCGACAGGCTCGGCCAAGAGACCCAGTACTTC,CASRPDRLGQETQYF
TRBV7-9,.,.,TRBJ1-5,TGTGCCAGCAGCTTAGTAGCAACTCAGCCCCAGCATTTT,CASSLVATQPQHF
TRBV27,.,.,TRBJ1-5,TGTGCCAGCAGTCCTACGGTTTATAGCAATCAGCCCCAGCATTTT,CASSPTVYSNQPQHF
TRBV5-1,.,.,TRBJ2-2,TGCGCCAGCAGCCCTCCCGAGGTCAACACCGGGGAGCTGTTTTTT,CASSPPEVNTGELFF
TRBV18,.,.,TRBJ1-4,TGTGCCAGCTCAAAGGGGGAACTTGAAAAACTGTTTTTT,CASSKGELEKLFF
TRBV28,.,.,TRBJ2-3,TGTGCCAGCAGTCGGGAACGGGGGAGCACAGATACGCAGTATTTT,CASSRERGSTDTQYF
TRBV2,TRBD2,.,TRBJ2-3,TGTGCCGGACTATCAGCGGGGGGCACACCTCGTGCTAGCACAGATACGCAGTATTTT,CAGLSAGGTPRASTDTQYF